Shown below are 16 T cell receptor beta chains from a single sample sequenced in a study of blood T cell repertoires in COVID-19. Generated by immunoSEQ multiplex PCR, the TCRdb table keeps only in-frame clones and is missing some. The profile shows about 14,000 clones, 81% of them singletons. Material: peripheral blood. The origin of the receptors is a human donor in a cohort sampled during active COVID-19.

CDR3 nucleotide sequence: TGTGCCAGCAGCTTAGCGAGGGGGGGCACCGGGGAGCTGTTTTTT. Its translation is CASSLARGGTGELFF. This chain connects TRBV7-8 to TRBJ2-2; possible D gene TRBD2, 7 bases. The germline V gene encodes CDR1 SGHVS and CDR2 FQNEAQ. V lost 0 bases, J lost 4 bases, and 9 bases lay in between. The CDR3 consists of 15 residues.

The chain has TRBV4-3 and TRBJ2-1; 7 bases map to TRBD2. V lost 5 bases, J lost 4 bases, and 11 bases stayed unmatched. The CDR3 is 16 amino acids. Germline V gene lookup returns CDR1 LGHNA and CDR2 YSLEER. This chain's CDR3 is CASSLGPSGEYNEQFF. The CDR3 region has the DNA TGCGCCAGCAGCTTGGGGCCTAGCGGAGAATACAATGAGCAGTTCTTC.

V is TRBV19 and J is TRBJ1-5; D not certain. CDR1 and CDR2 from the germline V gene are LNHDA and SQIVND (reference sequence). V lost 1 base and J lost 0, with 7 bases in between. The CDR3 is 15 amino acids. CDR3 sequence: CASSIVGASNQPQHF. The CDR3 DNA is TGTGCCAGTAGTATAGTTGGAGCTAGCAATCAGCCCCAGCATTTT.

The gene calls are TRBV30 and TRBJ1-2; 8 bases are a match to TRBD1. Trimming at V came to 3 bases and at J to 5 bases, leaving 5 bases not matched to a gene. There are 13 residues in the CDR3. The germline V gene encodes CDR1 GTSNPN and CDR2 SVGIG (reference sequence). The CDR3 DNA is TGTGCCTGGAGGGGGACAGGCACTTATGGCTACACCTTC. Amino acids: CAWRGTGTYGYTF.

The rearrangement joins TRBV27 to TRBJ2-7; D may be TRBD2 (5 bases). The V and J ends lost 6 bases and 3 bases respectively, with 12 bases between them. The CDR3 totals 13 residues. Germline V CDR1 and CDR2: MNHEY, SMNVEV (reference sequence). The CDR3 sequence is CASSIGIGYEQYF. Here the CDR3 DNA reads TGTGCCAGCAGCATCGGGATAGGCTACGAGCAGTACTTC.

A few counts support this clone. The CDR3 region has the DNA TGTGCCAGCAGCACAACACTAGAGAACACTGAAGCTTTCTTT. Translation: CASSTTLENTEAFF. This chain connects TRBV11-2 to TRBJ1-1; D ambiguous. The CDR3 has 14 residues. V shed 5 bases and J shed 1 base, with 11 bases lying between them. CDR1 is SGHAT, CDR2 FQNNGV, per germline.

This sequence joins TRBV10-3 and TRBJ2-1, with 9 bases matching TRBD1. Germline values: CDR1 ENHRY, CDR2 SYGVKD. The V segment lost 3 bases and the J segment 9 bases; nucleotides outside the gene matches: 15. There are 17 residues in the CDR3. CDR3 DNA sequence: TGTGCCATCAGTGAAACAGGGGGCGAGCAGAGCCTCGGTGAGCAGTTCTTC. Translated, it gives CAISETGGEQSLGEQFF.

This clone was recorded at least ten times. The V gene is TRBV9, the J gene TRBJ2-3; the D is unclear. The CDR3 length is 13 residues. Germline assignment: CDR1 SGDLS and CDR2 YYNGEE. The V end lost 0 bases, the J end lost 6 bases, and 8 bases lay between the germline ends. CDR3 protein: CASSVVSGDTQYF. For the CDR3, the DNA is TGTGCCAGCAGCGTAGTATCAGGTGATACGCAGTATTTT.

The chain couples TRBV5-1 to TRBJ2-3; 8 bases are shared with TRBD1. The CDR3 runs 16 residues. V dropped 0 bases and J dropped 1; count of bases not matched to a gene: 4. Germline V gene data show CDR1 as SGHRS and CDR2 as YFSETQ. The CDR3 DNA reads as TGCGCCAGCAGCTTGGAGTCAGGGGGCCGCACAGATACGCAGTATTTT. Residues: CASSLESGGRTDTQYF.

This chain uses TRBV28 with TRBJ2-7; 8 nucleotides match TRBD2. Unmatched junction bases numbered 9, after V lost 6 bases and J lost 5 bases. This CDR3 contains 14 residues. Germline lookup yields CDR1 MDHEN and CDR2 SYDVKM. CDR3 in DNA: TGTGCCAGCAGAGTTATACGCGGGAGGAACGAGCAGTACTTC. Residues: CASRVIRGRNEQYF. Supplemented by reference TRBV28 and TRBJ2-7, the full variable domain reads DVKVTQSSRYLVKRTGEKVFLECVQDMDHENMFWYRQDPGLGLRLIYFSYDVKMKEKGDIPEGYSVSREKKERFSLILESASTNQTSMYLCASRVIRGRNEQYFGPGTRLTVT.

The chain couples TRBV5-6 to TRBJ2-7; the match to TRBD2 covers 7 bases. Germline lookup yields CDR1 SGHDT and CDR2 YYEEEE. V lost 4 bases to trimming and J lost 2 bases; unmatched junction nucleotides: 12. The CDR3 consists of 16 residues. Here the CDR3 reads CASSPPGLLTTYEQYF. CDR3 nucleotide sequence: TGTGCCAGCAGCCCCCCGGGACTACTTACCACCTACGAGCAGTACTTC. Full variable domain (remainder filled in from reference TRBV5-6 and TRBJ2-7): DAGVTQSPTHLIKTRGQQVTLRCSPKSGHDTVSWYQQALGQGPQFIFQYYEEEERQRGNFPDRFSGHQFPNYSSELNVNALLLGDSALYLCASSPPGLLTTYEQYFGPGTRLTVT.

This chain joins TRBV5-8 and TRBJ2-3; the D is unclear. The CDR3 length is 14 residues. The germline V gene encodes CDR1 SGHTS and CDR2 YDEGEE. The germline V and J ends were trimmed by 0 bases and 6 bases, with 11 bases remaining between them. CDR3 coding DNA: TGTGCCAGCAGCTTGGGGCCGCAGGTTGATACGCAGTATTTT. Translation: CASSLGPQVDTQYF.

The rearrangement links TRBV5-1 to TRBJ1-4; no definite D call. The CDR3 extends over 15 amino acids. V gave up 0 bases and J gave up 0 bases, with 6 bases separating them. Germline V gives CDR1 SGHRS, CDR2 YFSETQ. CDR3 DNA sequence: TGCGCCAGCAGCTTGGGAGACTCAACTAATGAAAAACTGTTTTTT. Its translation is CASSLGDSTNEKLFF.

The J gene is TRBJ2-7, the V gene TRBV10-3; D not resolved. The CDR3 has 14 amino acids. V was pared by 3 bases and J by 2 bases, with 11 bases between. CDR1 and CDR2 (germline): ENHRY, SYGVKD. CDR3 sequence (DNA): TGTGCCATCAGTGAAAGACTGGAGACCTACGAGCAGTACTTC. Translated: CAISERLETYEQYF.

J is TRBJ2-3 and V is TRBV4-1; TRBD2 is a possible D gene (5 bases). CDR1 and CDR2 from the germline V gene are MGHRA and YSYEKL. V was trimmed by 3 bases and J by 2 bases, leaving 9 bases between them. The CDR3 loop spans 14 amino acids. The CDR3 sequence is CASSQAGLTDTQYF. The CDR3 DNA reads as TGCGCCAGCAGCCAGGCAGGACTCACAGATACGCAGTATTTT.

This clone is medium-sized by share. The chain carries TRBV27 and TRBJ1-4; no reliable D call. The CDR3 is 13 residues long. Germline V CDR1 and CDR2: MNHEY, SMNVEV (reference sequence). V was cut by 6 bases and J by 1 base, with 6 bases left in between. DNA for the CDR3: TGTGCCAGCAGAGAGGTAACTAATGAAAAACTGTTTTTT. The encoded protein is CASREVTNEKLFF.